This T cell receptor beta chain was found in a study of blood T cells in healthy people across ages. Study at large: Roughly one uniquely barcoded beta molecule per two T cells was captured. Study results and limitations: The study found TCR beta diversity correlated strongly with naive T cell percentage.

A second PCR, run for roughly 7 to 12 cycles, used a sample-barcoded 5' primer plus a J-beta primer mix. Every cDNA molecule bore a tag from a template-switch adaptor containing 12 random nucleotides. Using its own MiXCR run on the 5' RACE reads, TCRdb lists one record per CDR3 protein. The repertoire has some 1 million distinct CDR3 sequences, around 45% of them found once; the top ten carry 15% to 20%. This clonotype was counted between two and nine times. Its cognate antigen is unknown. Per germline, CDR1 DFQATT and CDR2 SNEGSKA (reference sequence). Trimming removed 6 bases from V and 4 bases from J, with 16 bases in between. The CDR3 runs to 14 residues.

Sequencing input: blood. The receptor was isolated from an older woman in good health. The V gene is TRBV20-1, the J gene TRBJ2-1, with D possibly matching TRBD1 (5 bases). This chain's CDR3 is CSARARVSYNEQFF. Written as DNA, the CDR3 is TGCAGTGCACGGGCCAGGGTCTCATACAATGAGCAGTTCTTC.